This T cell receptor beta chain came from a study of monozygotic twins with inflammatory bowel disease. The CDR3 has 14 amino acids. Germline CDR1 reads SGHDT; CDR2 reads YYEEEE. TCRdb reprocessed the 5' RACE reads, keeping one entry per CDR3 protein, no DNA. The sample totals around 150,000 distinct CDR3 sequences. The source of this sequence is a human donor with ulcerative colitis or Crohn's disease, or a healthy co-twin of an affected twin (not recorded which). Input material: blood. The chain carries TRBV5-6 and TRBJ1-4; TCRdb calls TRBD1, which cannot be checked without DNA. The CDR3 spells CASSLEGYNEKLFF.